Listed below are T cell receptor beta chains from one sample, sequenced in a study of blood T cell repertoires in COVID-19. Only in-frame clones appear in the TCRdb table, and some are missing; sequencing was by immunoSEQ multiplex PCR. The table lists a few hundred thousand clones, 80% to 90% of them singletons. Sequenced: peripheral blood. Receptor source: a woman between 65 and 79 years old with acute or convalescent COVID-19. Each CDR3 is given with its conserved first and last residue. The D gene is left open where the match is weak. A clone size is listed for some rows: how often the clone was seen (once, few, many), or a class if it is expanded.

V gene	D gene	J gene	clone size	CDR3 DNA	CDR3 protein
TRBV29-1	-	TRBJ1-5	-	TGCAGCGTTTGGGGGCAGGGTCAGCCCCAGCATTTT	CSVWGQGQPQHF
TRBV11-2	-	TRBJ2-7	-	TGTGCCAGCAGCTTAGATAGCCCCTACGAGCAGTACTTC	CASSLDSPYEQYF
TRBV2	-	TRBJ2-5	-	TGTGCCAGCAGTGAACGGTATGCCCAAGAGACCCAGTACTTC	CASSERYAQETQYF
TRBV5-6	TRBD2	TRBJ2-5	once	TGTGCCAGCAGCTTGGCACTAGCGGGGGCAGAGACCCAGTACTTC	CASSLALAGAETQYF
TRBV3-1/TRBV3-2	TRBD1	TRBJ1-2	-	TGTGCCAGCAGCCCGGAGCTACAGGGGGGGGGCTACACCTTC	CASSPELQGGGYTF
TRBV4-1	-	TRBJ1-5	-	TGCGCCAGCAGCCGCACGTGGAGCGCGGGCAATCAGCCCCAGCATTTT	CASSRTWSAGNQPQHF
TRBV6-6	-	TRBJ2-2	few	TGTGCCAGCAGTTATATAGGGGTCACCGGGGAGCTGTTTTTT	CASSYIGVTGELFF
TRBV28	TRBD1	TRBJ2-3	once	TGTGCCAGCAGTTCCCAGGGGGCCGGCACAGATACGCAGTATTTT	CASSSQGAGTDTQYF
TRBV2	TRBD1	TRBJ1-6	-	TGTGCCAGCAGTCGGACAGGGGGATCACCCCTCCACTTT	CASSRTGGSPLHF
TRBV19	-	TRBJ1-5	-	TGTGCCAGTAGAAACAGGGAAAGCAATCAGCCCCAGCATTTT	CASRNRESNQPQHF
TRBV29-1	-	TRBJ2-3	-	TGCAGCGTTTCCGGGACTGGGAGCACAGATACGCAGTATTTT	CSVSGTGSTDTQYF
TRBV11-3	TRBD2	TRBJ2-5	-	TGTGCCAGCAGCCCCAATGCGGGGGGAGAGACCCAGTACTTC	CASSPNAGGETQYF
TRBV5-1	TRBD2	TRBJ2-2	-	TGCGCCAGCAGCTTACAAGTAGCGGGGCTACGGAACACCGGGGAGCTGTTTTTT	CASSLQVAGLRNTGELFF
TRBV4-1	-	TRBJ1-2	-	TGCGCCAGCAGCCAAGTTGCAGCGGAGAACTATGGCTACACCTTC	CASSQVAAENYGYTF
TRBV5-1	-	TRBJ2-3	-	TGCGCCAGCAGCCTAAATGGGCCCGGGACTACAGATACGCAGTATTTT	CASSLNGPGTTDTQYF
TRBV11-1	TRBD2	TRBJ2-1	-	TGTGCCAGCAGCCTCGGGACTAGACCGAATGAGCAGTTCTTC	CASSLGTRPNEQFF
TRBV3-1/TRBV3-2	TRBD2	TRBJ2-2	-	TGTGCCAGCAGCCAATTTTGGGGGGGCACCGGGGAGCTGTTTTTT	CASSQFWGGTGELFF
TRBV5-1	TRBD1	TRBJ2-2	-	TGCGCCAGCAGCCCGGGACAGCTGTTAGGGGAGCTGTTTTTT	CASSPGQLLGELFF
TRBV7-9	-	TRBJ2-3	-	TGTGCCAGCAGCTTAGGAACAGGATTCACAGATACGCAGTATTTT	CASSLGTGFTDTQYF
TRBV7-6	TRBD2	TRBJ2-1	-	TGTGCCAGCAGCACCCGGGGGTCCAGGCTAGCGGGGTCTGAGCAGTTCTTC	CASSTRGSRLAGSEQFF
TRBV7-8	-	TRBJ2-1	-	TGTGCCAGCAGCTTAGAGGCCAGCGCTGAGCAGTTCTTC	CASSLEASAEQFF
TRBV27	-	TRBJ2-7	-	TGTGCCAGCAGTTTTCGCGTTTACTACGAGCAGTACTTC	CASSFRVYYEQYF
TRBV19	-	TRBJ1-6	-	TGTGCCAGTAGTCCCGGACAGAGCTATAATTCACCCCTCCACTTT	CASSPGQSYNSPLHF
TRBV27	TRBD1	TRBJ1-1	-	TGTGCCAGCAGTTTCTCCCGCCTGACAGGGGAATCGTCGGAAGCTTTCTTT	CASSFSRLTGESSEAFF
TRBV7-9	-	TRBJ2-3	-	TGTGCCAGCAGCTCTTACACAGATACGCAGTATTTT	CASSSYTDTQYF
TRBV2	-	TRBJ2-7	few	TGTGCCAGCAGGGCCAGGAATTTTTACGAGCAGTACTTC	CASRARNFYEQYF
TRBV19	TRBD2	TRBJ2-7	-	TGTGCCAGTAGTCTAGCGGGGTTCGTCTACGAGCAGTACTTC	CASSLAGFVYEQYF
TRBV18	-	TRBJ2-2	-	TGTGCCAGCTCACCGGATCAGGCCGGGGAGCTGTTTTTT	CASSPDQAGELFF
TRBV3-1/TRBV3-2	TRBD2	TRBJ2-2	-	TGTGCCAGCAGCCAAGTACGGGCGGGGGGCCGATCCGGGGAGCTGTTTTTT	CASSQVRAGGRSGELFF
TRBV19	TRBD1	TRBJ1-2	-	TGTGCCAGTAGTAGAACGGGACAGGGATACTATGGCTACACCTTC	CASSRTGQGYYGYTF
TRBV29-1	-	TRBJ2-5	once	TGCAGCGTTGAGAGGGATCCTCGGGAGACCCAGTACTTC	CSVERDPRETQYF
TRBV2	-	TRBJ2-6	-	TGTGCCAGCAGGTACAGCTCTGGGGCCAACGTCCTGACTTTC	CASRYSSGANVLTF
TRBV7-8	TRBD2	TRBJ2-7	-	TGTGCCAGCAGCTTGGCAGCGGGGGGGACTGCCGAGCAGTACTTC	CASSLAAGGTAEQYF
TRBV19	-	TRBJ1-1	-	TGTGCCAGTAGTATCGGACAGATGAACACTGAAGCTTTCTTT	CASSIGQMNTEAFF
TRBV6-5	-	TRBJ2-7	-	TGTGCCAGCAGCCTGACTCGTTACGAGCAGTACTTC	CASSLTRYEQYF
TRBV5-1	-	TRBJ1-3	-	TGCGCCAGCAGCTTGGAGGGGTCTACTGGAAACACCATATATTTT	CASSLEGSTGNTIYF
TRBV6-5	TRBD2	TRBJ2-1	many	TGTGCCGCTGGCGGGGGACTGGAGCAGTTCTTC	CAAGGGLEQFF